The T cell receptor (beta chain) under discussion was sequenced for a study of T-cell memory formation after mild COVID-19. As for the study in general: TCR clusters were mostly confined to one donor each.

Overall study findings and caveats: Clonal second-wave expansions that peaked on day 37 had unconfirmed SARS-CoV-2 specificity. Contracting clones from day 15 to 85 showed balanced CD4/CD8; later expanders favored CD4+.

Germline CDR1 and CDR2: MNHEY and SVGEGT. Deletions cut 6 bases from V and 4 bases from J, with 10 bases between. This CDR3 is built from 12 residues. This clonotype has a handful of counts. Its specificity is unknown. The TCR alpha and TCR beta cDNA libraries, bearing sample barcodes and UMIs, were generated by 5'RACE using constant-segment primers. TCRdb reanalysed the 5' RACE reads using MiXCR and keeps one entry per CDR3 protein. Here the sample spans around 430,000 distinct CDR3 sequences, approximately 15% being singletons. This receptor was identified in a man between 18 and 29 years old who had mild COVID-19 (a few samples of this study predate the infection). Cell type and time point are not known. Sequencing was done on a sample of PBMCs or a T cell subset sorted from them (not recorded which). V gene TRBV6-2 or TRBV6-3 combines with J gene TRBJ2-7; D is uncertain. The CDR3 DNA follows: TGTGCCAGCAGATCCACCCCTTACGAGCAGTACGTC. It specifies CASRSTPYEQYV.